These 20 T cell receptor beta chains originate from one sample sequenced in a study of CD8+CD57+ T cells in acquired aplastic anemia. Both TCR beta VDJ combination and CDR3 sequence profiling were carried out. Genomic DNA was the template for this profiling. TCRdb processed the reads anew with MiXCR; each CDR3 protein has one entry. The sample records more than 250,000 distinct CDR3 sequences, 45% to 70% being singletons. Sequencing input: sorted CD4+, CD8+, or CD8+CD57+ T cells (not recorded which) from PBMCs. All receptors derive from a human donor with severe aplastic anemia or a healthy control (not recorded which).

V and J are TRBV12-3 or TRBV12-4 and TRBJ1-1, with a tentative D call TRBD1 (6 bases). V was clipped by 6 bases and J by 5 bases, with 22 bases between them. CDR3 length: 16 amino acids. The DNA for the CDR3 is TGTGCCAGCAGCGGACTAGCGGGGGGGCGACAAACTGAAGCTTTCTTT. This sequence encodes CASSGLAGGRQTEAFF.

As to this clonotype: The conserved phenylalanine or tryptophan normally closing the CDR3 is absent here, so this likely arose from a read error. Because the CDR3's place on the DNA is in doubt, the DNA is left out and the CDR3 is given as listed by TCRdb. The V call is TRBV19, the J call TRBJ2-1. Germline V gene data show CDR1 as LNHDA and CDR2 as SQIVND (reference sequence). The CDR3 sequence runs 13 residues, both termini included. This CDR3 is CASSMGILGEQPL.

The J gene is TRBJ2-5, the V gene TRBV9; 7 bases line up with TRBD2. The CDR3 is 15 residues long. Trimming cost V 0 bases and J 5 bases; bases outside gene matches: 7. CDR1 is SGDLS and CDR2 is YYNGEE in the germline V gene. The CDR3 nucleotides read TGTGCCAGCAGCGTAGGCAAGCGGGGCGTGGAGACCCAGTACTTC. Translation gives CASSVGKRGVETQYF.

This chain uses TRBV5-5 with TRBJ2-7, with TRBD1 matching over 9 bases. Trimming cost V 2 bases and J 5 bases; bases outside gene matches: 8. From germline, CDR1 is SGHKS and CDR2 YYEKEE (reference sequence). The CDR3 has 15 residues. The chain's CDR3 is CASSFRDRDFDEQYF. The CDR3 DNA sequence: TGTGCCAGCAGCTTCCGGGACAGGGACTTCGACGAGCAGTACTTC.

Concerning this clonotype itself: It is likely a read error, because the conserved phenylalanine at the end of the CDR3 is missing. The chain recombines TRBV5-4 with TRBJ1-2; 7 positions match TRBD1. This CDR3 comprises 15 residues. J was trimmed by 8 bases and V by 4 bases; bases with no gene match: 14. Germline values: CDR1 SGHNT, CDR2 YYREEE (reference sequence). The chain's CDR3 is CASSTTRGRLRGYTL. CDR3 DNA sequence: TGTGCCAGCAGCACAACGAGGGGGCGCTTGCGGGGCTACACCCTC.

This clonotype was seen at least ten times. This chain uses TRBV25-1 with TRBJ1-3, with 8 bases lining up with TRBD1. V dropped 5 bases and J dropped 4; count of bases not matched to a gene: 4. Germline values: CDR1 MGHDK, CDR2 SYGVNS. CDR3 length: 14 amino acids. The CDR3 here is CASSKTGAGNTIYF. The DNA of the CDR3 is TGTGCCAGCAGTAAGACAGGGGCGGGAAACACCATATATTTT.

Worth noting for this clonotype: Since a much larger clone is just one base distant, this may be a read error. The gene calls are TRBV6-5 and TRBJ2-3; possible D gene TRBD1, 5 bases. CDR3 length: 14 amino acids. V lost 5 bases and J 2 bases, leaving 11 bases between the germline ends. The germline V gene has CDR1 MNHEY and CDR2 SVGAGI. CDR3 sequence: CASSRGRFTDTQYF. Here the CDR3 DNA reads TGTGCCAGCAGTAGGGGCAGATTCACAGATACGCAGTATTTT.

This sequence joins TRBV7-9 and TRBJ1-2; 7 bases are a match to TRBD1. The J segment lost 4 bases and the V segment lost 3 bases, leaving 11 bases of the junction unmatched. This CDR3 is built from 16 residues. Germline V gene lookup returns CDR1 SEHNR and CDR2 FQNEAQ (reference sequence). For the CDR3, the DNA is TGTGCCAGCAGCTTGGACAGGACAGCCGCGGGCTATGGCTACACCTTC. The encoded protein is CASSLDRTAAGYGYTF.

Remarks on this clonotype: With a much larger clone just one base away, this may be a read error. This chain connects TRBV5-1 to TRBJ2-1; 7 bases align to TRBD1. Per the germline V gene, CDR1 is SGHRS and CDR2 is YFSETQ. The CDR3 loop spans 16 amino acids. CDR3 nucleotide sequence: TGCGCCAGCAGCCGCGGACAGGAGGTTTCCTACAATGGGCAGTTCTTC. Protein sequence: CASSRGQEVSYNGQFF.

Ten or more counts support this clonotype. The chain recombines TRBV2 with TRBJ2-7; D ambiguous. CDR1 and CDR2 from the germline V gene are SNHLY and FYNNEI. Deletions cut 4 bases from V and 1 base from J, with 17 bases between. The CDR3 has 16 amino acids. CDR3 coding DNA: TGTGCCAGCAGTGGCCGAACCGGACGACCTTCCTACGAGCAGTACTTC. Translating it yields CASSGRTGRPSYEQYF.

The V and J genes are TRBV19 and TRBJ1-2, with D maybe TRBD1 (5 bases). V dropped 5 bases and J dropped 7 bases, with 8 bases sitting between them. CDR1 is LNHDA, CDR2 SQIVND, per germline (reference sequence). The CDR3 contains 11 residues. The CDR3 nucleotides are TGTGCCAGTAGTGGAGGGGTTGGCTACACCTTC. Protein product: CASSGGVGYTF.

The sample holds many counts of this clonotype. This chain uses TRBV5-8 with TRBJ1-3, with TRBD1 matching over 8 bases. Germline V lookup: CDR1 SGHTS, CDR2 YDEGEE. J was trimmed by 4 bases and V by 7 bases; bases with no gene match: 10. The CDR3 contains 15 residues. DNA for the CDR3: TGTGCCAGCGGCACGACAGGGGCGAGGGGAAACACCATATATTTT. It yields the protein CASGTTGARGNTIYF.

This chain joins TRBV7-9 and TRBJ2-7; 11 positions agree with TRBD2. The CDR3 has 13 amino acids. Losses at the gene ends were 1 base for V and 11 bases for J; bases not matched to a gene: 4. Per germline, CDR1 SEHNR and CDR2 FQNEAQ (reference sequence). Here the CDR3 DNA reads TGTGCCAGCAGCTTAGGTTTAGCGGGAGGGAAGTACTTC. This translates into CASSLGLAGGKYF.

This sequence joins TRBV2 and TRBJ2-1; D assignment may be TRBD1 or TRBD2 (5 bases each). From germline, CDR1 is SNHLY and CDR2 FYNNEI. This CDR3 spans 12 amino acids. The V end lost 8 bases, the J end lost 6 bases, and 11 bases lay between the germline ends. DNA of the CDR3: TGTGCCAGCCGACCGGGGCCCAATGAGCAGTTCTTC. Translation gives CASRPGPNEQFF.

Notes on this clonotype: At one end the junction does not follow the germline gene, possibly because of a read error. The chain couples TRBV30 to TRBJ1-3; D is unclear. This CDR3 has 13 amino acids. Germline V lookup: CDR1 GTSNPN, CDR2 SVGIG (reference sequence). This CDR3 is CAWSTKAGSTIYF. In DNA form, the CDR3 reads TGTGCCTGGAGTACGAAAGCTGGAAGCACCATATATTTT. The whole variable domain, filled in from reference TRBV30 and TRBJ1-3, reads SQTIHQWPATLVQPVGSPLSLECTVEGTSNPNLYWYRQAAGRGLQLLFYSVGIGQISSEVPQNLSASRPQDRQFILSSKKLLLSDSGFYLCAWSTKAGSTIYFGEGSWLTVV.

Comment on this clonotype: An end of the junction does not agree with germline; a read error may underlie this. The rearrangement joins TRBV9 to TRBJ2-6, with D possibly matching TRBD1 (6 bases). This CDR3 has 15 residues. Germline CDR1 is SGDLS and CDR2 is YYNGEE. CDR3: CASSVVGASVGTEAF. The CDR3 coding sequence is TGTGCCAGCAGCGTAGTGGGGGCAAGTGTAGGCACTGAAGCTTTC. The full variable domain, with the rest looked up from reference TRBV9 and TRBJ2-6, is DSGVTQTPKHLITATGQRVTLRCSPRSGDLSVYWYQQSLDQGLQFLIQYYNGEERAKGNILERFSAQQFPDLHSELNLSSLELGDSALYFCASSVVGASVGTEAFGAGSRLTVL.

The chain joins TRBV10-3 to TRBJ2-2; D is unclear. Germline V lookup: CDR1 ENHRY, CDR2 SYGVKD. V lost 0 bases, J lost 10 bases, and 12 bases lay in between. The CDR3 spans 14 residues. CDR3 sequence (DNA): TGTGCCATCAGTGAGTCTCCGGAACATGAGGAGCTGTTTTTT. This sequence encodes CAISESPEHEELFF.

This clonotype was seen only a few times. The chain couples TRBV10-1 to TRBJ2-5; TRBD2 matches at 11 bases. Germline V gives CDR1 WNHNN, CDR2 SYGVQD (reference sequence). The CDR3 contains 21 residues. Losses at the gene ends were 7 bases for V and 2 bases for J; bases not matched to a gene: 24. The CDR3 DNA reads TGCGCCAGCACCCCTGGGGTTAGCGGGAGGGCCGCCAAAGGACTACAAGAGACCCAGTACTTC. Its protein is CASTPGVSGRAAKGLQETQYF.

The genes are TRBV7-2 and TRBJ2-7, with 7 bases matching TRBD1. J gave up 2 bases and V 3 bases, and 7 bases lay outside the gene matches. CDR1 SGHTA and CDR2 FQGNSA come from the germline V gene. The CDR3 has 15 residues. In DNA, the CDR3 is TGTGCCAGCAGCTTTATCGGGCAGGGGGCCTACGAGCAGTACTTC. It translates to CASSFIGQGAYEQYF.

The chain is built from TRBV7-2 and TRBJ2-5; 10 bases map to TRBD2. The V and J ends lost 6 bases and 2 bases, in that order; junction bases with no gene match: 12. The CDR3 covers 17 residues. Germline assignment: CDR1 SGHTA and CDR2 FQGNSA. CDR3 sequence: CASSYIPGLAEQETQYF. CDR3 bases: TGTGCCAGCAGTTACATCCCTGGACTAGCGGAACAAGAGACCCAGTACTTC.